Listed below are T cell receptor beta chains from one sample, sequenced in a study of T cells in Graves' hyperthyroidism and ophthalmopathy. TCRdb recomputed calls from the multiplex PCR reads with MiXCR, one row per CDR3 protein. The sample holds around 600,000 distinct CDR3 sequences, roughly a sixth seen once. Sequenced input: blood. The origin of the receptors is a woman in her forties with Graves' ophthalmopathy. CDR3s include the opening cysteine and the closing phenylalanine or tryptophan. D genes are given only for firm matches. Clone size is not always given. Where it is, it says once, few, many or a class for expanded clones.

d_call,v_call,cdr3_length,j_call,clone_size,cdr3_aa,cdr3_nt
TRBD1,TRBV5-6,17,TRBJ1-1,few,CASSLANIGQGATEAFF,TGTGCCAGCAGCTTGGCCAACATCGGACAGGGGGCCACTGAAGCTTTCTTT
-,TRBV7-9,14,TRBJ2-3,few,CASSVSPLLDTQYF,TGTGCCAGCAGCGTATCCCCGTTGTTGGATACGCAGTATTTT
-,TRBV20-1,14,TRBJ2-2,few,CSARGPGGTGELFF,TGCAGTGCTAGGGGGCCAGGTGGAACCGGGGAGCTGTTTTTT
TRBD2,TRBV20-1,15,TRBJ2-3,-,CSASGLAGEGDTQYF,TGCAGTGCCTCAGGACTAGCGGGGGAGGGTGATACGCAGTATTTT
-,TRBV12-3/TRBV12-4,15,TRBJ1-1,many,CATSERGGVVTEAFF,TGTGCCACCTCAGAACGGGGAGGGGTGGTCACTGAAGCTTTCTTT
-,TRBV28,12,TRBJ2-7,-,CASSLGPPEQYF,TGTGCCAGCAGTTTAGGCCCGCCCGAGCAGTACTTC
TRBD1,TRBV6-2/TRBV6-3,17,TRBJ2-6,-,CASSGTGGGSGANVLTF,TGTGCCAGCAGTGGGACAGGGGGCGGCTCTGGGGCCAACGTCCTGACTTTC
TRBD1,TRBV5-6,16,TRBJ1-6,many,CASSLGGQGFGSPLHF,TGTGCCAGCAGCTTGGGAGGACAGGGGTTCGGCTCACCCCTCCACTTT
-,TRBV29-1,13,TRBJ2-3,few,CSVGGVLSDTQYF,TGCAGCGTTGGGGGCGTTCTATCAGATACGCAGTATTTT
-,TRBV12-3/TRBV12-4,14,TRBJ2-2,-,CASNIYGGNGELFF,TGTGCCAGCAACATTTACGGGGGAAACGGGGAGCTGTTTTTT
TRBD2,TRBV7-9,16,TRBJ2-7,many,CASSPPVSGRGYEQYF,TGTGCCAGCAGCCCACCGGTAAGCGGGAGAGGCTACGAGCAGTACTTC
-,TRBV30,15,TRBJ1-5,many,CAWSRGVDSNQPQHF,TGTGCCTGGAGTCGGGGGGTGGATAGCAATCAGCCCCAGCATTTT
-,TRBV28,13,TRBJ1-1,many,CASQQGGTYLAFF,TGTGCCAGCCAGCAAGGGGGGACATATCTAGCTTTCTTT
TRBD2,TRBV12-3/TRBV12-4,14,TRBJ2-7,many,CASSPGLAGDEQYF,TGTGCCAGCAGTCCGGGACTAGCGGGAGACGAGCAGTACTTC
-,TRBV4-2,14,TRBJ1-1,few,CASSQDLRGTEAFF,TGTGCCAGCAGCCAAGACCTCAGGGGTACTGAAGCTTTCTTT
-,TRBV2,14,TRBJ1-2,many,CASSEGGRMYGYTF,TGTGCCAGCAGTGAAGGCGGCAGGATGTATGGCTACACCTTC
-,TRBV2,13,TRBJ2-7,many,CASSETSSYEQYF,TGTGCCAGCAGTGAGACTAGCTCCTACGAGCAGTACTTC
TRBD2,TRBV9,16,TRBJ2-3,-,CASSVGSGASTDTQYF,TGTGCCAGCAGCGTAGGTAGCGGGGCTAGCACAGATACGCAGTATTTT
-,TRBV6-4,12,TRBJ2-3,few,CASSEIRDTQYF,TGTGCCAGCAGTGAAATAAGAGATACGCAGTATTTT
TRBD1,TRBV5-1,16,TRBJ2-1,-,CASSLAPGTGIIEQFF,TGCGCCAGCAGCTTGGCCCCCGGGACAGGGATCATAGAGCAGTTCTTC
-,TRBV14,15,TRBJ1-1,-,CASSQDDRRGTEAFF,TGTGCCAGCAGCCAAGACGACAGGAGGGGGACTGAAGCTTTCTTT
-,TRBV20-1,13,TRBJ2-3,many,CSASPGTTDTQYF,TGCAGTGCTAGTCCGGGGACTACAGATACGCAGTATTTT
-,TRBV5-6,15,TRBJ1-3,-,CASSREGDRGNTIYF,TGTGCCAGCAGCCGTGAGGGGGACCGTGGAAACACCATATATTTT
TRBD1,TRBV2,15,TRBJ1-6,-,CASRAQGQGGSPLHF,TGTGCCAGCAGAGCCCAGGGACAGGGAGGTTCACCCCTCCACTTT
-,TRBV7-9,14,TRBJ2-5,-,CASSLGQTGETQYF,TGTGCCAGCAGCTTGGGACAAACTGGAGAGACCCAGTACTTC
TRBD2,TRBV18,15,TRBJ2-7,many,CASSPGSGRAYEQYF,TGTGCCAGCTCACCAGGAAGCGGGAGGGCTTACGAGCAGTACTTC
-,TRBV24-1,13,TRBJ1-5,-,CATSAADYQPQHF,TGTGCCACCAGTGCGGCAGATTATCAGCCCCAGCATTTT
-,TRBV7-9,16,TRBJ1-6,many,CASSLGDGDHNSPLHF,TGTGCCAGCAGCTTAGGAGACGGGGACCATAATTCACCCCTCCACTTT
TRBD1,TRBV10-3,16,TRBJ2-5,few,CAISELITGGKETQYF,TGTGCCATCAGTGAGTTAATCACAGGGGGCAAAGAGACCCAGTACTTC
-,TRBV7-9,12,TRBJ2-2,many,CASSRPGRELFF,TGTGCCAGCAGCCGTCCGGGCCGGGAGCTGTTTTTT
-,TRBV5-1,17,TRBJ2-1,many,CASSSSLSVGVGGEQFF,TGCGCCAGCAGCTCCTCTCTTAGTGTCGGGGTTGGGGGTGAGCAGTTCTTC
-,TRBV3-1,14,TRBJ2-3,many,CASSQGGSTDTQYF,TGTGCCAGCAGCCAAGGGGGGAGCACAGATACGCAGTATTTT
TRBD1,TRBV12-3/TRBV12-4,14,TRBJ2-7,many,CASSLQGAGYEQYF,TGTGCCAGCAGTTTACAGGGGGCTGGCTACGAGCAGTACTTC
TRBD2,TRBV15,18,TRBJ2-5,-,CATSRDFGLADIQETQYF,TGTGCCACCAGCAGAGATTTTGGGCTAGCGGACATCCAAGAGACCCAGTACTTC
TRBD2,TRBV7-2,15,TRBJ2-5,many,CASNSGLAGQETQYF,TGTGCCAGCAACTCGGGACTAGCGGGGCAAGAGACCCAGTACTTC
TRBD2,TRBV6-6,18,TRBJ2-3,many,CASSYTRGLAGFTDTQYF,TGTGCCAGCAGTTACACCCGAGGACTAGCGGGGTTCACAGATACGCAGTATTTT
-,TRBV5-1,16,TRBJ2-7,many,CASSLWGLGATTEQYF,TGCGCCAGCAGCTTGTGGGGGCTCGGGGCTACTACCGAGCAGTACTTC
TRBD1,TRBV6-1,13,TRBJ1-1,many,CASRDRGRTEAFF,TGTGCCAGCAGGGACAGGGGGCGGACTGAAGCTTTCTTT
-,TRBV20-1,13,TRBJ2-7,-,CSASWGGGYEQYF,TGCAGTGCTAGTTGGGGGGGCGGGTACGAGCAGTACTTC
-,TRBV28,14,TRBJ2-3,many,CASNVGGPTDTQYF,TGTGCCAGCAATGTGGGAGGACCCACAGATACGCAGTATTTT
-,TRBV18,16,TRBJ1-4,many,CASSPTLGGTNEKLFF,TGTGCCAGCTCACCAACGTTGGGGGGCACTAATGAAAAACTGTTTTTT
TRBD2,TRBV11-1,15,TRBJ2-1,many,CASSAGTSRYDEQFF,TGTGCCAGCAGCGCCGGGACTAGCAGATATGATGAGCAGTTCTTC
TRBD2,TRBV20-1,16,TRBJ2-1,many,CSASPPLAGVGNEQFF,TGCAGTGCTAGCCCCCCGCTAGCGGGAGTCGGTAATGAGCAGTTCTTC
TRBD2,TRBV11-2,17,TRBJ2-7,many,CASSLDLSASGAYEQYF,TGTGCCAGCAGCTTAGATCTAAGTGCTAGCGGAGCCTACGAGCAGTACTTC
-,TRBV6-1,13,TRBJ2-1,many,CASSYDRPNEQFF,TGTGCCAGCAGTTACGACAGACCCAATGAGCAGTTCTTC
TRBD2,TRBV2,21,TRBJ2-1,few,CASSGGTPGVVAGVTTSEQFF,TGTGCCAGCAGTGGGGGGACCCCCGGGGTGGTAGCGGGAGTAACGACGAGTGAGCAGTTCTTC
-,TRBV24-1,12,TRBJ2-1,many,CATVGQPNEQFF,TGTGCCACCGTAGGACAGCCCAATGAGCAGTTCTTC
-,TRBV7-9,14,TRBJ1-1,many,CASSKQDMNTEAFF,TGTGCCAGCAGCAAACAGGACATGAACACTGAAGCTTTCTTT
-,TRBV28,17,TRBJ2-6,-,CASSLGLGLGGANVLTF,TGTGCCAGCAGTTTGGGACTGGGACTCGGTGGGGCCAACGTCCTGACTTTC
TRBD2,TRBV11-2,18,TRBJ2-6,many,CASSLVLAGVAGANVLTF,TGTGCCAGCAGCTTAGTTCTAGCGGGAGTTGCTGGGGCCAACGTCCTGACTTTC
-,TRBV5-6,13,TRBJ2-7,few,CASSLVQGHEQYF,TGTGCCAGCAGCTTGGTGCAGGGTCACGAGCAGTACTTC
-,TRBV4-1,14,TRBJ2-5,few,CASSQEWAKETQYF,TGCGCCAGCAGCCAAGAGTGGGCCAAAGAGACCCAGTACTTC
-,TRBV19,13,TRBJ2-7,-,CASSMGEDYEQYF,TGTGCCAGTAGTATGGGGGAGGACTACGAGCAGTACTTC
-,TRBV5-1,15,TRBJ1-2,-,CASALDEGVRYGYTF,TGCGCCAGCGCCCTCGACGAGGGAGTGCGCTATGGCTACACCTTC
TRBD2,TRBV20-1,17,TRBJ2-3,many,CSATTPRRTSSTDTQYF,TGCAGTGCTACCACTCCCCGGAGGACTAGTTCGACAGATACGCAGTATTTT
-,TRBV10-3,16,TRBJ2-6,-,CAISEERGRGANVLTF,TGTGCCATCAGTGAGGAGAGAGGTCGGGGGGCCAACGTCCTGACTTTC